These T cell receptor beta chains were read from a single sample in a study of shared clonotypes between healthy human individuals. Some clones are missing from TCRdb's copy, which holds only in-frame ones; the method was immunoSEQ multiplex PCR. The sample consists of some 2.1 million clones, roughly 94% of them appearing once. The sample was naive CD8+ T cells sorted from blood. Source of these receptors: a man between 18 and 29 years old in good health. Each CDR3 is given without its conserved first and last residue. D genes are given only for firm matches.

j_call,v_call,cdr3_length,d_call,cdr3_aa
TRBJ1-5,TRBV9,11,.,ASALWQNQPQH
TRBJ2-2,TRBV19,14,TRBD2,ASIPSGGRDTGELF
TRBJ2-7,TRBV5-1,12,.,ASNLRPGDYEQY
TRBJ1-5,TRBV4-2,14,TRBD1,ASSQDTGEGNQPQH
TRBJ1-4,TRBV6-5,12,.,ASSYGGANEKLF
TRBJ1-5,TRBV7-2,13,TRBD1,ASSLWTGHNQPQH
TRBJ2-5,TRBV28,13,.,ASRLEGEEGETQY
TRBJ2-5,TRBV10-3,10,.,AISEWGETQY
TRBJ2-1,TRBV4-1,17,TRBD2,ASSPTRLAGGGLYNEQF
TRBJ2-7,TRBV28,12,.,ASSPPDARHEQY
TRBJ2-3,TRBV4-1,16,TRBD1,ASSQDRRGQGLRDTQY
TRBJ2-7,TRBV4-1,14,.,ASSQRGTEDPYEQY
TRBJ1-1,TRBV27,11,.,ASSFIGDTEAF
TRBJ2-7,TRBV4-1,15,.,ASSQDPRIGSSYEQY
TRBJ2-7,TRBV28,9,.,ASSSMDIKY
TRBJ2-1,TRBV4-1,14,TRBD2,ASSQETSGAAHEQF
TRBJ2-7,TRBV19,13,TRBD2,ASSIPLAGVYEQY
TRBJ1-1,TRBV21-1,12,.,ASSVGPLNTEAF
TRBJ2-7,TRBV5-4,11,.,ASNGDSAYEQY
TRBJ1-5,TRBV10-3,15,TRBD1,ASRRDRGSNGYQPQH
TRBJ2-3,TRBV7-9,12,.,ASSREGDTDTQY
TRBJ2-5,TRBV13,11,TRBD1,ASSSDREETQY
TRBJ2-7,TRBV27,14,.,ASSFRTGGASYEQY
TRBJ1-4,TRBV5-8,12,.,ASSLGGGFRELF
TRBJ2-5,TRBV28,17,TRBD2,ASSSDRTRTSGGRETQY
TRBJ2-5,TRBV10-3,12,.,AISEEALQETQY
TRBJ1-2,TRBV28,11,.,ASTEYVDYGYT
TRBJ2-5,TRBV25-1,12,.,ASTDSDLPIGQY
TRBJ1-4,TRBV28,12,.,ASSPLRLGEKLF
TRBJ1-1,TRBV5-1,13,TRBD1,ASSLIQGAITEAF
TRBJ2-1,TRBV7-9,13,TRBD1,ASSHRDRVYNEQF
TRBJ2-1,TRBV5-5,15,.,ASSLVEGTAAYNEQF
TRBJ2-1,TRBV30,11,.,AWGLLVSHEQF
TRBJ2-7,TRBV30,10,.,AWSLGSHEQY
TRBJ2-7,TRBV7-4,14,TRBD2,ASSLDNGGNSYEQY
TRBJ2-7,TRBV13,14,TRBD1,ASSLGPGTGIYEQY
TRBJ2-7,TRBV7-9,11,TRBD1,ASRTGTAYEQY
TRBJ1-3,TRBV6-1,13,TRBD1,ASSPAGQGIDTIY
TRBJ2-2,TRBV6-5,14,.,ASSYSQSPWGGELF
TRBJ2-1,TRBV9,13,TRBD2,ASSQSGRDTNEQF
TRBJ2-7,TRBV5-1,12,TRBD1,ASSLGQGHYEQY
TRBJ2-2,TRBV28,12,.,ASSLTGDTGELF
TRBJ1-1,TRBV27,11,TRBD1,ASSKPGTGLAF
TRBJ2-1,TRBV6-1,11,.,ASTEGTYNEQF
TRBJ2-2,TRBV7-2,13,.,ASSLGGANTGELF
TRBJ2-6,TRBV7-9,14,TRBD1,ASSIDRGSGANVLT
TRBJ2-7,TRBV5-5,12,TRBD1,ASSWDRGSYEQY
TRBJ2-7,TRBV7-8,13,.,ASSLDRRGPNEQY
TRBJ2-7,TRBV5-1,12,.,ASSLGSGSYEQY
TRBJ2-2,TRBV6-1,12,TRBD1,ASRGTENTGELF
TRBJ2-3,TRBV5-6,13,TRBD2,ASSPPAGGSDTQY
TRBJ2-7,TRBV15,11,TRBD1,ATSRGQGSEQY
TRBJ2-5,TRBV30,12,TRBD1,AWSVGQELQTQY
TRBJ1-2,TRBV7-3,11,.,ASSNGQNYGYT
TRBJ2-5,TRBV4-1,12,.,ASSQDGGDETQY
TRBJ2-1,TRBV30,10,.,AWRWPDNEQF
TRBJ2-7,TRBV11-2,11,.,ASSLGSVYEQY
TRBJ2-5,TRBV15,11,.,ATSANREETQY
TRBJ2-7,TRBV5-6,12,.,ASSLGTATYEQY